The entry that follows covers one T cell receptor beta chain sequence. Germline values: CDR1 DFQATT, CDR2 SNEGSKA (reference sequence). The CDR3 extends over 11 amino acids. The V and J ends lost 3 bases and 11 bases respectively, with 11 bases between them. The data derive from a study of patients and donors after allogeneic stem cell transplantation. TCRdb re-called the RT-PCR reads with MiXCR, one entry per CDR3 protein. This sample has around 90,000 distinct CDR3 sequences, with around 46% found just once. Source material: blood, either unsorted or a sorted T cell fraction (not recorded which). The rearrangement joins TRBV20-1 to TRBJ1-5; D is ambiguous. This TCR came from a human donor who was either an allogeneic HSCT recipient or a stem cell or donor lymphocyte infusion donor (not recorded which). It is not recorded whose cells these are; they may come from a transplant donor. In nucleotides, the CDR3 is TGCAGTGCTAGCCGACCCGAGTCCCAGCATTTT. Translating it yields CSASRPESQHF.